The rows below give T cell receptor beta chains drawn from one sample of a study of T cell changes during pregnancy in multiple sclerosis. Generated by immunoSEQ multiplex PCR, the TCRdb table keeps only in-frame clones and is missing some. The sample lists 75,000 to 95,000 clones; 75% to 95% were seen once. Sample: peripheral blood, taken in the first trimester of pregnancy. The origin of the receptors is a female donor in good health, enrolled as a control in a pregnancy study. The CDR3 runs from the conserved cysteine through the conserved F or W. D genes are given only for firm matches. Size tells how often a clone was seen (once, few, many) or the class of an expanded clone, and some rows leave it out.

V	D	J	size	CDR3	DNA
TRBV6-1	-	TRBJ1-1	-	CASSERGRTEAFF	TGTGCCAGCAGTGAGCGAGGGAGGACTGAAGCTTTCTTT
TRBV9	TRBD1	TRBJ1-3	once	CASSVAVTGVGNTIYF	TGTGCCAGCAGCGTAGCAGTGACAGGGGTCGGAAACACCATATATTTT
TRBV29-1	-	TRBJ1-2	-	CSVDPDYTF	TGCAGCGTTGACCCAGACTACACCTTC
TRBV5-1	-	TRBJ2-4	-	CASSLGPEPRGKNIQYF	TGCGCCAGCAGCTTGGGTCCGGAGCCCAGAGGAAAAAACATTCAGTACTTC
TRBV5-1	-	TRBJ2-2	-	CASSLTVANTGELFF	TGCGCCAGCAGCTTGACGGTCGCGAACACCGGGGAGCTGTTTTTT
TRBV5-4	-	TRBJ1-1	-	CASSPTGNTEAFF	TGTGCCAGCAGCCCCACAGGGAACACTGAAGCTTTCTTT
TRBV6-5	TRBD1	TRBJ1-5	once	CASSRAGGYQPQHF	TGTGCCAGCTCCCGCGCAGGGGGCTATCAGCCCCAGCATTTT
TRBV7-2	-	TRBJ1-5	-	CASSLGGVYDQPQHF	TGTGCCAGCAGCTTAGGCGGGGTTTACGATCAGCCCCAGCATTTT
TRBV11-2	-	TRBJ2-1	-	CASSLDPSSYNEQFF	TGTGCCAGCAGCTTAGACCCGAGCTCCTACAATGAGCAGTTCTTC
TRBV19	-	TRBJ1-4	-	CASRFTAQGILNEKLFF	TGTGCCAGTAGATTTACGGCTCAGGGGATCTTAAATGAAAAACTGTTTTTT
TRBV4-2	-	TRBJ1-5	-	CASSQEWQSNQPQHF	TGTGCCAGCAGCCAAGAATGGCAGAGCAATCAGCCCCAGCATTTT
TRBV21-1	-	TRBJ2-2	-	CASSKAAGTNTGELFF	TGTGCCAGCAGCAAAGCTGCGGGAACGAACACCGGGGAGCTGTTTTTT
TRBV10-3	-	TRBJ2-3	-	CAISESNLGADTQYF	TGTGCCATCAGTGAGTCGAATCTAGGAGCGGATACGCAGTATTTT
TRBV11-2	-	TRBJ1-5	-	CASSFTHPDGGRQPQHF	TGTGCCAGCAGCTTTACCCACCCCGACGGGGGGAGACAGCCCCAGCATTTT
TRBV19	TRBD1	TRBJ1-1	-	CASRDRGPRGNTEAFF	TGTGCCAGTAGGGACAGGGGGCCGAGAGGGAACACTGAAGCTTTCTTT
TRBV27	-	TRBJ1-1	-	CASSLGPEAFF	TGTGCCAGCAGTTTAGGCCCCGAAGCTTTCTTT
TRBV2	TRBD1	TRBJ1-2	once	CASSRDSNYGYTF	TGTGCCAGCAGTCGGGACAGTAACTATGGCTACACCTTC
TRBV5-6	-	TRBJ1-6	-	CASSLLFGTPEGHNSPLHF	TGTGCCAGCAGCTTGCTTTTCGGGACTCCCGAAGGCCATAATTCACCCCTCCACTTT
TRBV28	-	TRBJ1-1	-	CASSPTLGSGGTEAFF	TGTGCCAGCAGTCCTACCCTTGGCTCCGGGGGCACTGAAGCTTTCTTT
TRBV6-1	-	TRBJ1-5	-	CASSEAAASNQPQHF	TGTGCCAGCAGTGAAGCGGCCGCTAGCAATCAGCCCCAGCATTTT
TRBV6-5	TRBD2	TRBJ2-2	-	CASSLRGDAGELFF	TGTGCCAGCAGCCTGCGGGGGGATGCCGGGGAGCTGTTTTTT
TRBV18	TRBD1	TRBJ1-5	once	CASSRGQPNQPQHF	TGTGCCAGCTCACGGGGACAGCCCAATCAGCCCCAGCATTTT
TRBV11-2	-	TRBJ2-7	once	CASSLEVYLNEQYF	TGTGCCAGCAGCTTAGAAGTGTATCTAAACGAGCAGTACTTC
TRBV2	TRBD1	TRBJ2-2	-	CASSVRDREGGELFF	TGTGCCAGCAGTGTTCGGGACAGGGAGGGCGGGGAGCTGTTTTTT
TRBV7-9	-	TRBJ1-1	-	CASRGVGTEAFF	TGTGCCAGCAGAGGGGTGGGGACTGAAGCTTTCTTT
TRBV5-5	-	TRBJ2-5	-	CASSFASETQYF	TGTGCCAGCAGCTTTGCGTCGGAGACCCAGTACTTC
TRBV6-5	-	TRBJ2-7	few	CASSSGETYEQYF	TGTGCCAGCAGTTCAGGGGAAACCTACGAGCAGTACTTC
TRBV30	TRBD1	TRBJ1-2	-	CAGTEYYGYTF	TGTGCCGGGACAGAATACTATGGCTACACCTTC
TRBV28	-	TRBJ1-5	-	CASTTVGNQPQHF	TGTGCCAGCACGACAGTTGGGAATCAGCCCCAGCATTTT
TRBV5-4	-	TRBJ2-3	-	CASSLDTRGDTQYF	TGTGCCAGCAGCTTGGATACCAGGGGTGATACGCAGTATTTT
TRBV15	TRBD1	TRBJ1-5	-	CATSTGIGGAGQPQHF	TGTGCCACCAGCACGGGGATAGGGGGCGCGGGGCAGCCCCAGCATTTT
TRBV4-1	-	TRBJ1-2	-	CASSQGQIRQVYGYTF	TGCGCCAGCAGCCAAGGGCAGATTCGACAGGTTTATGGCTACACCTTC
TRBV19	-	TRBJ2-4	-	CASSLRPGNIQYF	TGTGCCAGTAGCCTGAGGCCCGGCAACATTCAGTACTTC
TRBV14	-	TRBJ1-6	-	CASSRDQGIVNSPLHF	TGTGCCAGCAGCCGGGACCAGGGGATCGTCAATTCACCCCTCCACTTT
TRBV4-1	TRBD1	TRBJ2-7	-	CASSQPGQGRRNEQYF	TGCGCCAGCAGCCAACCCGGACAGGGAAGAAGGAACGAGCAGTACTTC
TRBV30	TRBD1	TRBJ1-2	-	CAWSGIQGEDSGYTF	TGTGCCTGGAGTGGGATCCAGGGGGAGGATTCGGGCTACACCTTC
TRBV5-6	-	TRBJ1-4	few	CASSSGGESEKLFF	TGTGCCAGCAGCAGCGGGGGGGAGAGCGAAAAACTGTTTTTT
TRBV4-3	-	TRBJ2-2	-	CASSQLYLSTGELFF	TGCGCCAGCAGCCAACTCTATTTGAGCACCGGGGAGCTGTTTTTT
TRBV7-7	-	TRBJ2-1	-	CASSLRLGGEQFF	TGTGCTAGCAGCTTAAGGCTCGGCGGGGAGCAGTTCTTC
TRBV5-8	-	TRBJ2-5	-	CASSPPQAQETQYF	TGTGCCAGCTCTCCCCCCCAGGCGCAAGAGACCCAGTACTTC
TRBV4-3	TRBD1	TRBJ2-2	-	CASSQEGTVQTGELFF	TGCGCCAGCAGCCAAGAGGGGACAGTCCAAACCGGGGAGCTGTTTTTT
TRBV9	-	TRBJ1-3	-	CASSPAVRTGNTIYF	TGTGCCAGCAGCCCAGCGGTGCGAACTGGAAACACCATATATTTT
TRBV2	-	TRBJ1-4	-	CASSLNEKLFF	TGTGCCAGCAGTCTTAATGAAAAACTGTTTTTT
TRBV5-5	-	TRBJ1-3	-	CASSLGHPTEHTIYF	TGTGCCAGCAGCTTGGGACACCCAACTGAGCACACCATATATTTT
TRBV11-2	-	TRBJ1-1	-	CASSFEFGTEAFF	TGTGCCAGCAGCTTTGAGTTCGGTACTGAAGCTTTCTTT
TRBV7-8	-	TRBJ1-1	-	CASNRPNTEAFF	TGTGCCAGCAATCGTCCGAACACTGAAGCTTTCTTT
TRBV7-3	-	TRBJ1-1	-	CASSFGGPGRLGTEAFF	TGTGCCAGCAGCTTTGGGGGCCCAGGGCGCCTCGGCACTGAAGCTTTCTTT
TRBV5-4	TRBD1	TRBJ1-2	-	CASSTTGTGGYGYTF	TGTGCCAGCAGCACCACCGGGACAGGAGGCTATGGCTACACCTTC
TRBV7-6	-	TRBJ2-7	-	CASSFGGRQGVDEQYF	TGTGCCAGCAGCTTCGGGGGCCGGCAGGGGGTGGACGAGCAGTACTTC
TRBV18	-	TRBJ1-2	-	CASSPPIGTSYGYTF	TGTGCCAGCTCACCACCGATTGGGACTAGCTATGGCTACACCTTC
TRBV4-2	-	TRBJ2-7	-	CASSTQLGGLIAYEQYF	TGTGCCAGCAGCACCCAATTGGGTGGACTAATAGCCTACGAGCAGTACTTC
TRBV10-3	TRBD2	TRBJ2-5	-	CAITLGTSGVQETQYF	TGTGCCATCACCCTTGGGACTAGCGGGGTCCAAGAGACCCAGTACTTC
TRBV14	TRBD1	TRBJ2-7	-	CASSRGGQGPYEQYF	TGTGCCAGCAGCCGAGGGGGACAGGGGCCTTACGAGCAGTACTTC
TRBV7-6	-	TRBJ2-5	-	CASSLPSLYGTTQETQYF	TGTGCCAGCAGCCTCCCCTCCCTCTACGGGACAACCCAAGAGACCCAGTACTTC
TRBV2	TRBD2	TRBJ2-7	-	CASSEKGLGTYEQYF	TGTGCCAGCAGTGAAAAGGGACTAGGTACCTACGAGCAGTACTTC
TRBV6-5	-	TRBJ1-1	-	CASGRAGNTEAFF	TGTGCCAGCGGGAGGGCAGGGAACACTGAAGCTTTCTTT
TRBV4-3	TRBD1	TRBJ2-1	-	CASSHVGTGDGDEQFF	TGCGCCAGCAGCCATGTCGGGACAGGGGATGGCGATGAGCAGTTCTTC